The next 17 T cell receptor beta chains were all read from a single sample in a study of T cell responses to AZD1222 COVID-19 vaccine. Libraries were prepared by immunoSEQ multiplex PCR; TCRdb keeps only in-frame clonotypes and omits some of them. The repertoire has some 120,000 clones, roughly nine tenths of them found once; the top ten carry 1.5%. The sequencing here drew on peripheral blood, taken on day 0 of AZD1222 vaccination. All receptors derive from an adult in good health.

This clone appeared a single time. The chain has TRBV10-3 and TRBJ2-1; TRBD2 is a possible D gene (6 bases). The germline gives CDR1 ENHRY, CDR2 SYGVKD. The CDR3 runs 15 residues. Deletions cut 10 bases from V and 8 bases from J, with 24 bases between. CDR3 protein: CATQLAQTNRDEQFF. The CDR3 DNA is TGTGCCACCCAACTAGCCCAAACTAACCGGGATGAGCAGTTCTTC.

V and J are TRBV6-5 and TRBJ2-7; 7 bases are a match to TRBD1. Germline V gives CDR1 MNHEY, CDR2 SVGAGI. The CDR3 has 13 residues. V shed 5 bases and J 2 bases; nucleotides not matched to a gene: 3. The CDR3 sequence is CASSRDRAYEQYF. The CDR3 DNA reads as TGTGCCAGCAGTAGGGACAGAGCCTACGAGCAGTACTTC.

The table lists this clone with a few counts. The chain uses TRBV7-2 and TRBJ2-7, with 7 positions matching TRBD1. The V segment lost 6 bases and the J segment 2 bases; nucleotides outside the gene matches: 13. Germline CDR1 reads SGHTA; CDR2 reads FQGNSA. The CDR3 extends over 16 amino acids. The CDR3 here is CASRRTGQPPTYEQYF. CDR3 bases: TGTGCCAGCAGAAGGACAGGCCAACCCCCGACCTACGAGCAGTACTTC. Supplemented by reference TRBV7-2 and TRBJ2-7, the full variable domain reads GAGVSQSPSNKVTEKGKDVELRCDPISGHTALYWYRQSLGQGLEFLIYFQGNSAPDKSGLPSDRFSAERTGGSVSTLTIQRTQQEDSAVYLCASRRTGQPPTYEQYFGPGTRLTVT.

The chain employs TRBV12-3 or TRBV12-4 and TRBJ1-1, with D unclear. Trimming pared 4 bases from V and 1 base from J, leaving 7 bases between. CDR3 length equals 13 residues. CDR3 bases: TGTGCCAGCAGTTCTGGCGAGAACACTGAAGCTTTCTTT. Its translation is CASSSGENTEAFF.

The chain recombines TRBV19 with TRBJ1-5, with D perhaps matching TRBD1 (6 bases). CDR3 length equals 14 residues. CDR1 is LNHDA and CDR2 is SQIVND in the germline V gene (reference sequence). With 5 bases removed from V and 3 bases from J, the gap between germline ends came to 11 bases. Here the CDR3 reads CASSEDRHNQPQHF. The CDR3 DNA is TGTGCCAGTAGTGAGGACAGACACAATCAGCCCCAGCATTTT.

DNA for the CDR3: TGTGCCAGCAGCCAGACGGGACAGGGGTTATATTTT. Protein product: CASSQTGQGLYF. The chain uses TRBV3-1 (or the pseudogene TRBV3-2) and TRBJ1-3, with 10 bases identical to TRBD1. The CDR3 is 12 amino acids. CDR1 and CDR2 from the germline V gene are LGHDT and YNNKEL (reference sequence). Trimming took 3 bases from V and 14 from J; bases not matched to a gene: 4.

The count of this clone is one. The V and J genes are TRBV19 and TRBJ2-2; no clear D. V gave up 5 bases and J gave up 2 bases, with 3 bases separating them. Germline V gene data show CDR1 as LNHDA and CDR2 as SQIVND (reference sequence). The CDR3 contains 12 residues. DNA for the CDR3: TGTGCCAGTAGTTCCAACACCGGGGAGCTGTTTTTT. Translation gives CASSSNTGELFF.

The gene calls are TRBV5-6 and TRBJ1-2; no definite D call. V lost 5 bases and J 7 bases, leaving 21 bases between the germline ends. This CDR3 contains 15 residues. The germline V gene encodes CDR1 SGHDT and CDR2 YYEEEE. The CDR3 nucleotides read TGTGCCAGCAGTACCCCGACCCGGGGATCAACTGGCTACACCTTC. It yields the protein CASSTPTRGSTGYTF.

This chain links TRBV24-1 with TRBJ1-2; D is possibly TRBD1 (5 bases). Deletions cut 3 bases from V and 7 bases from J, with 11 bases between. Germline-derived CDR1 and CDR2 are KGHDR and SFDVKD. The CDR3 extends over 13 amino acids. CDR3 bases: TGTGCCACCAGTGATGCGGGGGGGTTTGGCTACACCTTC. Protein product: CATSDAGGFGYTF.

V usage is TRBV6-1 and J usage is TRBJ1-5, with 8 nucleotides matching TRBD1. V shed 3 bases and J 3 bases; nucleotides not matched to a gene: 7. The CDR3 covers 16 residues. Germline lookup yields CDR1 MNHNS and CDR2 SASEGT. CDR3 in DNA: TGTGCCAGCAGTGAGCCGGGACAGGTCCTCAATCAGCCCCAGCATTTT. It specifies CASSEPGQVLNQPQHF.

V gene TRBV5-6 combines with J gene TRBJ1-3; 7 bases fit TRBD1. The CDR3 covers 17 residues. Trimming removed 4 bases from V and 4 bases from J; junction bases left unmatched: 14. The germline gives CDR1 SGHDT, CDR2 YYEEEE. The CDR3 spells CASSTLTGELAGNTIYF. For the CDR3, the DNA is TGTGCCAGCAGCACCCTTACAGGGGAGCTTGCGGGAAACACCATATATTTT.

The DNA for the CDR3 is TGTGCCAGCAGCTCCGGGACAACCGGAAACACCATATATTTT. It yields the protein CASSSGTTGNTIYF. The chain links TRBV7-9 to TRBJ1-3; a weak D match, TRBD1 (6 bases). CDR1 is SEHNR, CDR2 FQNEAQ, per germline (reference sequence). This CDR3 spans 14 amino acids. Trimming stripped 4 bases from V and 4 bases from J, with 11 bases between.

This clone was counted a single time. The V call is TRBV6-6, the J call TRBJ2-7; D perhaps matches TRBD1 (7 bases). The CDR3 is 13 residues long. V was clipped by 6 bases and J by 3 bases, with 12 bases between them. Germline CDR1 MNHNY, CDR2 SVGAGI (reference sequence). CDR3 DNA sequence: TGTGCCAGCAGGGCGGGACAGCTCTACGAGCAGTACTTC. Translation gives CASRAGQLYEQYF.

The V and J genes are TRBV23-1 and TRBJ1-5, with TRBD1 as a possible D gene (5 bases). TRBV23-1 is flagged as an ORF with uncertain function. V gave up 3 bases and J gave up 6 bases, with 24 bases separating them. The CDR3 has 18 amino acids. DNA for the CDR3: TGCGCCAGCAGTCAGCCGGGACCGACACCCTGTATCGGTCAGCCCCAGCATTTT. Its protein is CASSQPGPTPCIGQPQHF.

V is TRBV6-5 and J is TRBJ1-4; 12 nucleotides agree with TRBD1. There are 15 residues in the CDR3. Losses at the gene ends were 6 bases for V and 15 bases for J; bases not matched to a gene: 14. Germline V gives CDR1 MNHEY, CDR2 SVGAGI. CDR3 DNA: TGTGCCAGCAGGACCGGGACAGGGGGCTTAGAGCCGATGTTTTTT. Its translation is CASRTGTGGLEPMFF.

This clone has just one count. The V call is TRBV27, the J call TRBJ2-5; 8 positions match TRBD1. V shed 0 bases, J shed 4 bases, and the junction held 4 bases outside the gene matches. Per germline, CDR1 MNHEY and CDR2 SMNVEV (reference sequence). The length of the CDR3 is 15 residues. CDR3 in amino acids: CASSLSGTGGETQYF. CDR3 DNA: TGTGCCAGCAGTTTATCGGGTACAGGGGGAGAGACCCAGTACTTC.

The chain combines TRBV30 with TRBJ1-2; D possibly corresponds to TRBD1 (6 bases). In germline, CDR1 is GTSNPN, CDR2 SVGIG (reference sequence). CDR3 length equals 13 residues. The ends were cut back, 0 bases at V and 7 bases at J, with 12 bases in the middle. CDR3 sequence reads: CAWSVGGAVGYTF. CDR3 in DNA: TGTGCCTGGAGTGTGGGGGGGGCGGTTGGCTACACCTTC.